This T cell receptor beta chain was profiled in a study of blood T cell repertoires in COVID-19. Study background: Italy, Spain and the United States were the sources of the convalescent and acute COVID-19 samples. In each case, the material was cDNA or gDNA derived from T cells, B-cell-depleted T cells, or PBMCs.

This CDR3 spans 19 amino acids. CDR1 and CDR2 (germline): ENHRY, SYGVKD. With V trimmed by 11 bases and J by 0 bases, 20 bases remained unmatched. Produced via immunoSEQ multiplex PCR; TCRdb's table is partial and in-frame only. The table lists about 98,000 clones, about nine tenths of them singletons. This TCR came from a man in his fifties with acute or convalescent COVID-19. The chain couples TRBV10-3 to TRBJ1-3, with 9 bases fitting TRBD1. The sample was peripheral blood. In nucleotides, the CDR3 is TGTGCCTCGTCACACCGGGACAGGGTTTTCCTAAGCTCTGGAAACACCATATATTTT. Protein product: CASSHRDRVFLSSGNTIYF.